The table lists the clone carrying this T cell receptor (beta chain) with a count of one. The data belong to a study of T cells in pancreatic ductal adenocarcinoma. Surgery without prior neoadjuvant therapy was the treatment of the selected pancreatic ductal adenocarcinoma patients. This CDR3 spans 14 amino acids. Germline loops: CDR1 SGHAT, CDR2 FQNNGV. V dropped 2 bases and J dropped 2 bases, with 10 bases sitting between them. Clones were sequenced by immunoSEQ multiplex PCR, and TCRdb holds only the in-frame ones, with some missing. Of about 97,000 clones listed, about 95% are singletons. This receptor was identified in a human donor with pancreatic ductal adenocarcinoma. Sequenced sample: PBMCs. V usage is TRBV11-2 and J usage is TRBJ2-7, with D perhaps TRBD2 (5 bases). DNA of the CDR3: TGTGCCAGCAGCTTATCCGGGAAACCCTACGAGCAGTACTTC. Translated, it gives CASSLSGKPYEQYF. Full variable domain (missing parts from reference TRBV11-2 and TRBJ2-7): EAGVAQSPRYKIIEKRQSVAFWCNPISGHATLYWYQQILGQGPKLLIQFQNNGVVDDSQLPKDRFSAERLKGVDSTLKIQPAKLEDSAVYLCASSLSGKPYEQYFGPGTRLTVT.